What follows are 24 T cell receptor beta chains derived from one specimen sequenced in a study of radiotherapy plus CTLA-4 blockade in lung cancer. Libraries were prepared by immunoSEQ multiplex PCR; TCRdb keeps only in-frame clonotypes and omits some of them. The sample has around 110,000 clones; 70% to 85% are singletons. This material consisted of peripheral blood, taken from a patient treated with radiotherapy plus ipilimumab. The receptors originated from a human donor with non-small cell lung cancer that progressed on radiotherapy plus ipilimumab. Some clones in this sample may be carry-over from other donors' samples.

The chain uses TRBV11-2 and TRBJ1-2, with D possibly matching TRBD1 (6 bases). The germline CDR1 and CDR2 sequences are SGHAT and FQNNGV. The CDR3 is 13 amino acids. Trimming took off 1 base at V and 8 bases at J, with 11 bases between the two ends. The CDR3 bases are TGTGCCAGCAGCTTAGGACAGGTCAAAGGCTACACCTTC. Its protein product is CASSLGQVKGYTF.

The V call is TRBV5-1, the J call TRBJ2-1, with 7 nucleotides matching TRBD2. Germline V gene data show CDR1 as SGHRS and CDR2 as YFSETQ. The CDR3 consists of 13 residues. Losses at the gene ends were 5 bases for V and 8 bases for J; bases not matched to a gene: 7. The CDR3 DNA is TGCGCCAGCAGAGAGCGAGGGAGGGATGAGCAGTTCTTC. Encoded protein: CASRERGRDEQFF.

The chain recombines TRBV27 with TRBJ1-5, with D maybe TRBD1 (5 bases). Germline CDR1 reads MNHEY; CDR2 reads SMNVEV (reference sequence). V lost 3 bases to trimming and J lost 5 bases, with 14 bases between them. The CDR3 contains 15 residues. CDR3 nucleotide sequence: TGTGCCAGCAGTTTTTCAGGCAGGGACGATCAGCCCCAGCATTTT. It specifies CASSFSGRDDQPQHF.

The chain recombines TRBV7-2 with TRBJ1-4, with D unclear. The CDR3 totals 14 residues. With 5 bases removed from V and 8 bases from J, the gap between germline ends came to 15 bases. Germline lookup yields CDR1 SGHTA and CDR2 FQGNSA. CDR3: CASSRKVLGEKLFF. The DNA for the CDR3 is TGTGCCAGCAGCCGGAAAGTGCTCGGGGAAAAACTGTTTTTT. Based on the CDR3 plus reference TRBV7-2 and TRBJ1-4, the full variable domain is GAGVSQSPSNKVTEKGKDVELRCDPISGHTALYWYRQSLGQGLEFLIYFQGNSAPDKSGLPSDRFSAERTGGSVSTLTIQRTQQEDSAVYLCASSRKVLGEKLFFGSGTQLSVL.

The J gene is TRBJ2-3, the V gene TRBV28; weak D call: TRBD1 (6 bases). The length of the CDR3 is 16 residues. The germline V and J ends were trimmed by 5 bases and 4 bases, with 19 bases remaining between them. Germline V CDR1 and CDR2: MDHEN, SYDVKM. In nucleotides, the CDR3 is TGTGCCAGCAGTCGCCGTGGGGGCGAGGGTCCAGATACGCAGTATTTT. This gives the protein CASSRRGGEGPDTQYF.

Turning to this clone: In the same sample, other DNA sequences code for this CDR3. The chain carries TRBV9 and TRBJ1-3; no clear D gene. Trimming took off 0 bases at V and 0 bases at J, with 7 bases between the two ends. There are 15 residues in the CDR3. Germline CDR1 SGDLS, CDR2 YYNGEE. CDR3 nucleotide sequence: TGTGCCAGCAGCGTAGGGGGAAACTCTGGAAACACCATATATTTT. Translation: CASSVGGNSGNTIYF.

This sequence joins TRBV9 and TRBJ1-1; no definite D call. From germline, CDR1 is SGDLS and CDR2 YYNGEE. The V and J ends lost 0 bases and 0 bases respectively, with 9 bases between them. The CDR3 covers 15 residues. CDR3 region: CASSVGNRMNTEAFF. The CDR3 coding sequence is TGTGCCAGCAGCGTAGGGAACAGAATGAACACTGAAGCTTTCTTT.

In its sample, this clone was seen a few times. The CDR3 here is CAISDLAGGPHEQYF. The CDR3 DNA follows: TGTGCCATCAGTGACCTAGCGGGGGGGCCCCACGAGCAGTACTTC. V is TRBV10-3 and J is TRBJ2-7, with 12 bases aligning to TRBD2. CDR1 is ENHRY and CDR2 is SYGVKD in the germline V gene. The J segment lost 5 bases and the V segment lost 3 bases, leaving 5 bases of the junction unmatched. This CDR3 comprises 15 residues.

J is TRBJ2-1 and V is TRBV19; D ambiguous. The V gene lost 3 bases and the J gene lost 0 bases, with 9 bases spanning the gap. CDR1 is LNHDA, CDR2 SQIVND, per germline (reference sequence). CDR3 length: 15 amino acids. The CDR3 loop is CASSIRSSSYNEQFF. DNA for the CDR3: TGTGCCAGTAGTATTCGTTCGAGCTCCTACAATGAGCAGTTCTTC.

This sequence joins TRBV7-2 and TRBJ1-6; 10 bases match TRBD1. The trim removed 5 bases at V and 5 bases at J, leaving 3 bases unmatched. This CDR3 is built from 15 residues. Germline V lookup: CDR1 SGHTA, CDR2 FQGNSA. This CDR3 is CASSLGQGDNSPLHF. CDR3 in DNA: TGTGCCAGCAGCCTCGGACAGGGGGATAATTCACCCCTCCACTTT.

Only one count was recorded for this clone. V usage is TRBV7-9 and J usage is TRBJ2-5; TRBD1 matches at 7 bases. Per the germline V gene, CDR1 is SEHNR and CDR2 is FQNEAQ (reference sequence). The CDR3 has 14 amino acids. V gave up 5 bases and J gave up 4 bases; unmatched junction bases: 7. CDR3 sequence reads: CASSLYRDRETQYF. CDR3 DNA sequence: TGTGCCAGCAGCCTGTACCGGGACAGAGAGACCCAGTACTTC. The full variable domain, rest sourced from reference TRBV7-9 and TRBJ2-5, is DTGVSQNPRHKITKRGQNVTFRCDPISEHNRLYWYRQTLGQGPEFLTYFQNEAQLEKSRLLSDRFSAERPKGSFSTLEIQRTEQGDSAMYLCASSLYRDRETQYFGPGTRLLVL.

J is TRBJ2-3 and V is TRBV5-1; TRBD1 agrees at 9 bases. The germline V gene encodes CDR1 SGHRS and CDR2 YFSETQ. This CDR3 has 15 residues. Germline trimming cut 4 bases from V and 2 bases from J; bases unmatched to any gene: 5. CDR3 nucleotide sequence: TGCGCCAGCAGCCCGGACAGGGGTCTCACAGATACGCAGTATTTT. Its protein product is CASSPDRGLTDTQYF.

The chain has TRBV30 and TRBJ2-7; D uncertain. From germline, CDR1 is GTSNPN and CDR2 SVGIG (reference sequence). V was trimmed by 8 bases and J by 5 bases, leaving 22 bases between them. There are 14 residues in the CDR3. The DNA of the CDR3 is TGTGCCCAATCAGGCACCGGTGAAAGCCACGAGCAGTACTTC. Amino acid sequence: CAQSGTGESHEQYF.

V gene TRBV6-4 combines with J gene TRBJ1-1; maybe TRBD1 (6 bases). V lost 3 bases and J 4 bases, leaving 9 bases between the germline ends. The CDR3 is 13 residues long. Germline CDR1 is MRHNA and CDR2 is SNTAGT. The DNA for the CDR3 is TGTGCCAGCAGTGAGAGGGGGAGCACTGAAGCTTTCTTT. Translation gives CASSERGSTEAFF.

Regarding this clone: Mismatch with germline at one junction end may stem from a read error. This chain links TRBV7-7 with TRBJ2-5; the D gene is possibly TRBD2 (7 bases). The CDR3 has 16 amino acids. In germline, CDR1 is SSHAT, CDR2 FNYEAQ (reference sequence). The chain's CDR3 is CASSLGGAPPLETQYF. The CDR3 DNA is TGTGCTAGCAGCTTAGGGGGGGCACCTCCGTTGGAGACCCAGTACTTC. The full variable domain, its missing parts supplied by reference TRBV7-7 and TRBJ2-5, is GAGVSQSPRYKVTKRGQDVTLRCDPISSHATLYWYQQALGQGPEFLTYFNYEAQPDKSGLPSDRFSAERPEGSISTLTIQRTEQRDSAMYRCASSLGGAPPLETQYFGPGTRLLVL.

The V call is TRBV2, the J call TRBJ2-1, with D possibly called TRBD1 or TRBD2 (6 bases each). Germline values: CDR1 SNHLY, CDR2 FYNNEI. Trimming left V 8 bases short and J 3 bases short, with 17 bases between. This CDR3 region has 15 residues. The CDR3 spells CASGGGAPLYNEQFF. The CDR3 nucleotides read TGTGCCAGCGGGGGCGGGGCCCCTCTCTACAATGAGCAGTTCTTC.

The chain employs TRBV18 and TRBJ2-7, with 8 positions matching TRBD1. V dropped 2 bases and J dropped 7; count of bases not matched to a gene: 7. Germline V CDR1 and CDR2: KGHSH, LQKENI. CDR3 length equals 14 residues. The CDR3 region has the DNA TGTGCCAGCTCACCAGGTAGGACAGGGACAGAGCAGTACTTC. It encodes CASSPGRTGTEQYF.

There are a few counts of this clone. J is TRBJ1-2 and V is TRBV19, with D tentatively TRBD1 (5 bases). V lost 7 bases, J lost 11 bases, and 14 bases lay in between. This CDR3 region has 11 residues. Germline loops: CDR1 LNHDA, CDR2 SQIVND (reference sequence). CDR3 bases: TGTGCCAGTACCGCCCTGGGACTGTACACCTTC. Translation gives CASTALGLYTF.

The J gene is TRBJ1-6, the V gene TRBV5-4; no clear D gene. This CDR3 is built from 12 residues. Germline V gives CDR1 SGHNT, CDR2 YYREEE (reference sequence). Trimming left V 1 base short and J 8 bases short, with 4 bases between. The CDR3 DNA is TGTGCCAGCAGCTTGAGAGATTCACCCCTCCACTTT. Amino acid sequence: CASSLRDSPLHF.

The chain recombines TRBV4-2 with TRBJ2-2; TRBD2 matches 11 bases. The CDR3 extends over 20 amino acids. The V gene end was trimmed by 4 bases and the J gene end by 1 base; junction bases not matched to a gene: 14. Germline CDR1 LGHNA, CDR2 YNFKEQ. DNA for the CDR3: TGTGCCAGCAGCCCATACTACTGGCTAGCGGGGGGCCGGAACACCGGGGAGCTGTTTTTT. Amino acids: CASSPYYWLAGGRNTGELFF.

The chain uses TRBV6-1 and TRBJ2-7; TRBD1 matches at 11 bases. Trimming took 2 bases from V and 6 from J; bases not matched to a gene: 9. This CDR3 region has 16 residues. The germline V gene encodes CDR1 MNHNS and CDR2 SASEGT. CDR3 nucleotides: TGTGCCAGCAGTGAACTAAACTCCGGGACAGGGGGCGAGCAGTACTTC. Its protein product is CASSELNSGTGGEQYF.

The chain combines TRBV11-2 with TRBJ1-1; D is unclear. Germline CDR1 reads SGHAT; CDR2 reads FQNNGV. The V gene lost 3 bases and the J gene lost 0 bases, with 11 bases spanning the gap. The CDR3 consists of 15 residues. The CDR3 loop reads CASSLILYLNTEAFF. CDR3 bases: TGTGCCAGCAGCTTGATATTATACCTGAACACTGAAGCTTTCTTT.

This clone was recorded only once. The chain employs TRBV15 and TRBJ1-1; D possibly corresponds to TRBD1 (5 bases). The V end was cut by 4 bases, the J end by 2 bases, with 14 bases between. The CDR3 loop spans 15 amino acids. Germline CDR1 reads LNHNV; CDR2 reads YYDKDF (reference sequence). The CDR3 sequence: CATSTAITGNTEAFF. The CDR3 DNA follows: TGTGCCACCAGCACCGCTATAACAGGAAACACTGAAGCTTTCTTT.

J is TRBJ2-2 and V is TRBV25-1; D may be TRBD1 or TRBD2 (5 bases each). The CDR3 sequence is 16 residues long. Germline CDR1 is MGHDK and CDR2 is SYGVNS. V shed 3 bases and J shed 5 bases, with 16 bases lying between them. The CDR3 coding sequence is TGTGCCAGCAGTGAGGCCCAGAGGGGATGGACCGGGGAGCTGTTTTTT. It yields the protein CASSEAQRGWTGELFF. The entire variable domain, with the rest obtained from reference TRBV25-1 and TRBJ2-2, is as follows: EADIYQTPRYLVIGTGKKITLECSQTMGHDKMYWYQQDPGMELHLIHYSYGVNSTEKGDLSSESTVSRIRTEHFPLTLESARPSHTSQYLCASSEAQRGWTGELFFGEGSRLTVL.